The 19 T cell receptor beta chains listed next were all sequenced from one sample in a study of identical twins. One entry per CDR3 protein, called by TCRdb with MiXCR from the 5' RACE reads. This sample has hundreds of thousands of distinct CDR3 sequences, with 6% to 8% found just once. The data also belong to a second study, concerning yellow fever vaccine responses in identical twins.

The material sequenced was CD8+ T cells sorted from blood. The source is a young woman in good health.

V gene TRBV7-2 combines with J gene TRBJ1-1; the D is unclear. Trimming stripped 5 bases from V and 6 bases from J, with 13 bases between. In germline, CDR1 is SGHTA, CDR2 FQGNSA. This CDR3 region has 13 residues. As DNA, the CDR3 is TGTGCCAGCAGCCTAGGTGGATGGTCTGAAGCTTTCTTT. It specifies CASSLGGWSEAFF.

Concerning this clonotype itself: An end of the junction differs from the germline gene, which may be a read error. The gene calls are TRBV20-1 and TRBJ2-2, with D unclear. Germline V CDR1 and CDR2: DFQATT, SNEGSKA (reference sequence). The CDR3 has 14 amino acids. CDR3 bases: TGCAGTGCCAGAGATAGCCTGAGCACCGGGGAGCTGTTTTTT. Translation gives CSARDSLSTGELFF.

This clonotype was seen only a few times. The chain couples TRBV2 to TRBJ2-3; D might be TRBD1 or TRBD2, each matching 5 bases. V gave up 4 bases and J gave up 3 bases, with 23 bases separating them. Per germline, CDR1 SNHLY and CDR2 FYNNEI. The CDR3 spans 18 residues. The CDR3 loop reads CASSGGRGLNFRTDTQYF. The CDR3 nucleotides read TGTGCCAGCAGTGGGGGACGCGGGCTCAATTTTCGTACAGATACGCAGTATTTT.

This clonotype was seen a handful of times. The chain joins TRBV29-1 to TRBJ2-7; D may be TRBD2 (7 bases). This CDR3 has 14 residues. Germline loops: CDR1 SQVTM, CDR2 ANQGSEA. Trimming took 6 bases from V and 0 from J, leaving 15 bases between them. The CDR3 bases are TGCAGCGTAATAGGGGGGGCCAGCTCCTACGAGCAGTACTTC. Amino acid sequence: CSVIGGASSYEQYF.

This clonotype was recorded at least ten times. The rearrangement uses TRBV7-9 and TRBJ1-2; D call uncertain. The CDR3 totals 12 residues. Germline V gives CDR1 SEHNR, CDR2 FQNEAQ (reference sequence). Trimming stripped 1 base from V and 8 bases from J, with 8 bases between. The CDR3 here is CASSLGVHGYTF. The CDR3 DNA follows: TGTGCCAGCAGCTTAGGTGTTCACGGCTACACCTTC.

This clonotype appeared a few times. The chain joins TRBV18 to TRBJ2-3; no clear D. Germline lookup yields CDR1 KGHSH and CDR2 LQKENI. V was clipped by 2 bases and J by 0 bases, with 9 bases between them. This CDR3 region has 15 residues. CDR3 residues: CASSPEQASTDTQYF. CDR3 DNA: TGTGCCAGCTCACCAGAGCAGGCCAGCACAGATACGCAGTATTTT.

The chain couples TRBV28 to TRBJ2-2; TRBD2 agrees at 16 bases. The CDR3 extends over 18 amino acids. Germline V gives CDR1 MDHEN, CDR2 SYDVKM. V shed 6 bases, J shed 6 bases, and the junction held 10 bases outside the gene matches. The CDR3 DNA reads as TGTGCCAGCAGCCGACCGGGACTAGCGGGGGGGCTGTCCGGGGAGCTGTTTTTT. It specifies CASSRPGLAGGLSGELFF.

This clonotype has just a few counts. This chain uses TRBV27 with TRBJ2-7, with 8 bases aligning to TRBD1. Germline trimming cut 6 bases from V and 2 bases from J; bases unmatched to any gene: 6. From germline, CDR1 is MNHEY and CDR2 SMNVEV (reference sequence). The CDR3 runs 14 residues. CDR3 loop: CASSTGTGAYEQYV. As DNA, the CDR3 is TGTGCCAGCAGCACCGGGACAGGCGCCTACGAGCAGTACGTC.

This clonotype was observed at least ten times. This chain links TRBV20-1 with TRBJ1-1; the match to TRBD1 covers 8 bases. This CDR3 has 11 amino acids. Germline CDR1 reads DFQATT; CDR2 reads SNEGSKA (reference sequence). In DNA form, the CDR3 reads TGCACCGGACAGGGCAACACTGAAGCTTTCTTT. This translates into CTGQGNTEAFF.

In this sample, this clonotype turned up a few times. This chain links TRBV20-1 with TRBJ2-5; maybe TRBD2 (6 bases). Trimming cost V 0 bases and J 3 bases, with 11 bases left between them. The CDR3 contains 14 residues. Germline values: CDR1 DFQATT, CDR2 SNEGSKA (reference sequence). Written as DNA, the CDR3 is TGCAGTGCTAGAGACCGGGAGTTAAAAGAGACCCAGTACTTC. Protein sequence: CSARDRELKETQYF.

The table lists this clonotype with a few counts. The CDR3 DNA reads TGTGCCAGCAGCAAGGGACAGAGCTCTGGGGCCAACGTCCTGACTTTC. Residues: CASSKGQSSGANVLTF. V gene TRBV2 combines with J gene TRBJ2-6; 7 positions agree with TRBD1. CDR1 is SNHLY and CDR2 is FYNNEI in the germline V gene. The CDR3 is made up of 16 amino acids. J lost 0 bases, V lost 6 bases, and 5 bases had no gene match.

This chain joins TRBV5-1 and TRBJ2-7, with no clear D. Germline CDR1 is SGHRS and CDR2 is YFSETQ. V lost 2 bases to trimming and J lost 3 bases, with 12 bases between them. The CDR3 has 14 amino acids. The CDR3 bases are TGCGCCAGCAGCTTTAAATTCGGTGTCTACGAGCAGTACTTC. It codes for CASSFKFGVYEQYF. Variable domain in full (rest from reference TRBV5-1 and TRBJ2-7): KAGVTQTPRYLIKTRGQQVTLSCSPISGHRSVSWYQQTPGQGLQFLFEYFSETQRNKGNFPGRFSGRQFSNSRSEMNVSTLELGDSALYLCASSFKFGVYEQYFGPGTRLTVT.

This clonotype occurred a few times. This rearrangement joins TRBV4-1 to TRBJ2-4, with D uncertain. The CDR3 has 15 residues. V lost 0 bases and J 0 bases, leaving 6 bases between the germline ends. CDR1 and CDR2 (germline): MGHRA, YSYEKL. The CDR3 coding sequence is TGCGCCAGCAGCCAAGACCACTTAGCCAAAAACATTCAGTACTTC. It specifies CASSQDHLAKNIQYF.

This clonotype was seen a handful of times. In DNA, the CDR3 is TGTGCCAGCAGCTTGGAGGTAGGGCTTACCTACGAGCAGTACGTC. It yields the protein CASSLEVGLTYEQYV. The chain couples TRBV5-5 to TRBJ2-7, with D unresolved. Trimming left V 0 bases short and J 2 bases short, with 12 bases between. The CDR3 contains 15 residues. Germline values: CDR1 SGHKS, CDR2 YYEKEE (reference sequence).

This clonotype has a count of ten or more. This chain uses TRBV28 with TRBJ2-1, with D possibly called TRBD1 or TRBD2 (5 bases each). The V end was cut by 6 bases, the J end by 0 bases, with 9 bases between. Germline assignment: CDR1 MDHEN and CDR2 SYDVKM. The CDR3 spans 14 residues. CDR3 residues: CASSSGSSYNEQFF. The DNA for the CDR3 is TGTGCCAGCAGCTCAGGGAGCTCCTACAATGAGCAGTTCTTC.

The CDR3 reads CSAEKVLAAEQFF. The CDR3 nucleotides read TGCAGTGCTGAAAAAGTACTAGCTGCTGAGCAGTTCTTC. The chain combines TRBV20-1 with TRBJ2-1, with D possibly matching TRBD2 (6 bases). V was clipped by 5 bases and J by 9 bases, with 17 bases between them. Germline V gene lookup returns CDR1 DFQATT and CDR2 SNEGSKA (reference sequence). The CDR3 has 13 residues.

The chain recombines TRBV9 with TRBJ2-5; D possibly uses TRBD1 or TRBD2 (6 bases each). The CDR3 runs 17 residues. Trimming stripped 3 bases from V and 2 bases from J, with 20 bases between. Germline V CDR1 and CDR2: SGDLS, YYNGEE. CDR3: CASSAWGAKAKQETQYF. The CDR3 DNA sequence: TGTGCCAGCAGCGCTTGGGGGGCAAAGGCCAAACAAGAGACCCAGTACTTC.

This clonotype was counted between two and nine times. V usage is TRBV18 and J usage is TRBJ2-3; D is undetermined. CDR1 and CDR2 from the germline V gene are KGHSH and LQKENI. The V end lost 5 bases, the J end lost 7 bases, and 10 bases lay between the germline ends. The CDR3 has 12 amino acids. The CDR3 protein is CASSEDRNTQYF. The CDR3, as DNA: TGTGCCAGCTCAGAGGACCGCAATACGCAGTATTTT.

The table lists this clonotype with a few counts. The V and J genes are TRBV20-1 and TRBJ2-1, with D perhaps TRBD1 (5 bases). Germline V gene sequence: CDR1 DFQATT, CDR2 SNEGSKA (reference sequence). V dropped 2 bases and J dropped 0 bases, with 11 bases sitting between them. This CDR3 is built from 15 residues. The CDR3 coding sequence is TGCAGTGCTAGAAAGGGGATAAGCTCCTACAATGAGCAGTTCTTC. Its translation: CSARKGISSYNEQFF.